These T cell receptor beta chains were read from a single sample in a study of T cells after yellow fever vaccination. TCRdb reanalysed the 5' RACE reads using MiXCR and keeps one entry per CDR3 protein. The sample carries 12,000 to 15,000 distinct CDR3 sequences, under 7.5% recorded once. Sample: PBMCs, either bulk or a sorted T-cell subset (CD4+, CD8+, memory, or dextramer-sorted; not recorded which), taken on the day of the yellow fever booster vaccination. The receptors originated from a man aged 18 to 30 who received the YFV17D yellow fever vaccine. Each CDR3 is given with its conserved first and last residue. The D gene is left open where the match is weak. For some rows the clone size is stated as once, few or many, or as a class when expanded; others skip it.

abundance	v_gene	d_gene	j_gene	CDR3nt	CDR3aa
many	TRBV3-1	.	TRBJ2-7	TGTGCCAGCAGCCAAGCAGGGGTCTCCTCCTACGAGCAGTACTTC	CASSQAGVSSYEQYF
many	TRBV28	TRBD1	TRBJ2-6	TGTGCCAGCACCCCCGAGGGACAGAGGTTTTCTGGGGCCAACGTCCTGACTTTC	CASTPEGQRFSGANVLTF
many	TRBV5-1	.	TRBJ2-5	TGCGCCAGCAGCTTGGCCTCAGTGGGCAGGGGAGAGGAGACCCAGTACTTC	CASSLASVGRGEETQYF
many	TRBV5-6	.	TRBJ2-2	TGTGCCAGCAGCTGGGACACCGGGGAGCTGTTTTTT	CASSWDTGELFF
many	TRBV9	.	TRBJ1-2	TGTGCCAGCTGGAGAGAATTCTATGGCTACACCTTC	CASWREFYGYTF
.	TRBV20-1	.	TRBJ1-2	TGCAGTGCTGACGACAGCTATGGCTACACCTTC	CSADDSYGYTF
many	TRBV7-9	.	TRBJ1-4	TGTGCCAGCAGCTCGTATCAGGGGAACGAAAAACTGTTTTTT	CASSSYQGNEKLFF
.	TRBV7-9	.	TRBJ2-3	TGTGCCAGCACCCCCTCTCAGGCCGATACGCAGTATTTT	CASTPSQADTQYF
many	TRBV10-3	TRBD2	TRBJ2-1	TGTGCCATCAGTGGGGGGACTAGCGGGGGGGCACGCTACAATGAGCAGTTCTTC	CAISGGTSGGARYNEQFF
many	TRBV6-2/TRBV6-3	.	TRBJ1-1	TGTGCCAGCAGTTACCCAAGACCGATGGCTGAAGCTTTCTTT	CASSYPRPMAEAFF
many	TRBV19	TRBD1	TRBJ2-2	TGTGCCAGTAGTTTCCGGACAGGGGGGAGGACCGGGGAGCTGTTTTTT	CASSFRTGGRTGELFF
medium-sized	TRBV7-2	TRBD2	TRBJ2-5	TGTGCCAGCAGCACCGGACTAGCGTATGAGACCCAGTACTTC	CASSTGLAYETQYF
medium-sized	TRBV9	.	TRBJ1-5	TGTGCCAGCAGCCCAAGGGCAGGGATTAACTCGCCCCAGCATTTT	CASSPRAGINSPQHF
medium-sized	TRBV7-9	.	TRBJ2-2	TGTGCCAGCAGCTCAGTCCGGGGGGCCAAAGACACCGGGGAGCTGTTTTTT	CASSSVRGAKDTGELFF
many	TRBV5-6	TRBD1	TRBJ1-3	TGTGCCAGCAGCTTTTGGACAGGGAATATTGGAAACACCATATATTTT	CASSFWTGNIGNTIYF
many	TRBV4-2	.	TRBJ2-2	TGTGCCAGCAACACGAGGCCGGGGGACCCCGGGGAGCTGTTTTTT	CASNTRPGDPGELFF
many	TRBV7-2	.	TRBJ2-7	TGTGCCAGCAGCTTAGGACAGTTGGACGAGCAGTACTTC	CASSLGQLDEQYF
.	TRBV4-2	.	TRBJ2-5	TGTGCCAGCAGCCAAGATCGAGACACGGGGGACCTCCAAGAGACCCAGTACTTC	CASSQDRDTGDLQETQYF
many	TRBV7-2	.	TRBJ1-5	TGTGCCAGCAGCTTAAACAGGGACCAGCCCCAGCATTTT	CASSLNRDQPQHF
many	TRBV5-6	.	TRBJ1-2	TGTGCCAGCAGCTTCCAGGGGCGGAACTATGGCTACACCTTC	CASSFQGRNYGYTF
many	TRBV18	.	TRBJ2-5	TGTGCCAGCTCACTACAACAAGAGACCCAGTACTTC	CASSLQQETQYF
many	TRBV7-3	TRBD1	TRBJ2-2	TGTGCCAGCAGCTTATGGGCGACAGGGCCACGAAACACCGGGGAGCTGTTTTTT	CASSLWATGPRNTGELFF